This TCR beta chain was recovered during a study of cytomegalovirus exposure and HLA in healthy donors. Study details: Earlier, almost 120 million unique TCR beta sequences were recovered from 200 million or so T cells by an analysis. General study findings and limits: In vitro work confirmed that three CMV-associated chains recognize CMV antigens.

Vbeta (60) and Jbeta (13) primers were used in the PCR. Assay: immunoSEQ multiplex PCR; the TCRdb copy retains only in-frame clones and omits some. The top ten hold around 4.8% of the sample, which has around 94,000 clones, nearly 65% seen once. With regard to this clone: The antigen is undetermined.

The receptor comes from a human donor in good health. Sequences were obtained from PBMCs.

The CDR3 reads CASRMTSGSSYEQYF. In DNA form, the CDR3 reads TGTGCCAGCAGGATGACTAGCGGGAGTTCCTACGAGCAGTACTTC. This chain uses TRBV2 with TRBJ2-7, with 12 bases fitting TRBD2. The CDR3 loop spans 15 amino acids. Germline lookup yields CDR1 SNHLY and CDR2 FYNNEI. The V gene end was trimmed by 6 bases and the J gene end by 1 base; junction bases not matched to a gene: 4.